Shown below are 30 T cell receptor beta chains from a single sample sequenced in a study of T cell repertoires in cytomegalovirus infection. The antigens these receptors bind are not known. TCRdb redid the calling of the reads with MiXCR, one entry per CDR3 protein. The data show around 430,000 distinct CDR3 sequences, about 44% seen once. Sequenced material: cultured PBMCs, taken from culture after CMV antigen stimulation. These receptors originate from a human donor in good health (CMV status not recorded). Some clones in this sample may be carry-over from other donors' samples.

This clonotype was seen a few times. This chain uses TRBV7-8 with TRBJ2-7; perhaps TRBD1 as D (6 bases). V was pared by 5 bases and J by 5 bases, with 31 bases between. The length of the CDR3 is 19 residues. Germline loops: CDR1 SGHVS, CDR2 FQNEAQ. CDR3 DNA: TGTGCCAGCAGCGCCTTTCCTTCTTGGGACACCCAGGGCTATAACGAGCAGTACTTC. Translating it yields CASSAFPSWDTQGYNEQYF.

The rearrangement links TRBV6-6 to TRBJ2-7; D is possibly TRBD2 (5 bases). The CDR3 loop spans 13 amino acids. Germline lookup yields CDR1 MNHNY and CDR2 SVGAGI (reference sequence). The germline V and J ends were trimmed by 5 bases and 2 bases, with 10 bases remaining between them. CDR3 coding DNA: TGTGCCAGCAGTGACGAGGGAACCTACGAGCAGTACTTC. Protein sequence: CASSDEGTYEQYF.

The gene calls are TRBV3-1 and TRBJ2-7; TRBD2 matches at 9 bases. Looked up from germline, CDR1 is LGHDT and CDR2 is YNNKEL (reference sequence). Trimming at V came to 10 bases and at J to 1 base, leaving 8 bases not matched to a gene. The CDR3 has 14 residues. The CDR3 region is CATSRGGASYEQYF. The DNA for the CDR3 is TGTGCCACCTCTCGCGGGGGGGCTTCCTACGAGCAGTACTTC.

The chain carries TRBV7-9 and TRBJ1-1; 7 bases align to TRBD1. CDR1 and CDR2 from the germline V gene are SEHNR and FQNEAQ (reference sequence). V gave up 5 bases and J gave up 8 bases; unmatched junction bases: 11. The CDR3 totals 14 residues. CDR3 in amino acids: CASSGSPRGTEAFF. CDR3 coding DNA: TGTGCCAGCAGCGGGTCTCCCAGGGGGACCGAAGCTTTCTTT. The entire variable domain, with the rest obtained from reference TRBV7-9 and TRBJ1-1, is as follows: DTGVSQNPRHKITKRGQNVTFRCDPISEHNRLYWYRQTLGQGPEFLTYFQNEAQLEKSRLLSDRFSAERPKGSFSTLEIQRTEQGDSAMYLCASSGSPRGTEAFFGQGTRLTVV.

Only a few counts were recorded for this clonotype. The chain is built from TRBV6-1 and TRBJ2-6; 8 bases align to TRBD2. The J segment lost 2 bases and the V segment lost 8 bases, leaving 2 bases of the junction unmatched. The CDR3 runs 14 residues. Germline loops: CDR1 MNHNS, CDR2 SASEGT. The CDR3: CASGGGTGANVLTF. CDR3 nucleotide sequence: TGTGCCAGCGGCGGGGGGACTGGGGCCAACGTCCTGACTTTC.

This clonotype was detected only once. This chain connects TRBV11-1 to TRBJ2-3; D unclear. The CDR3 consists of 13 residues. Looked up from germline, CDR1 is SGHAT and CDR2 is FQDESV (reference sequence). The V end was cut by 5 bases, the J end by 1 base, with 7 bases between. CDR3 bases: TGTGCCAGCAGCGCGCCACGCACAGATACGCAGTATTTT. Translated, it gives CASSAPRTDTQYF.

This clonotype was detected once. The chain combines TRBV6-2 or TRBV6-3 with TRBJ2-3; 11 nucleotides agree with TRBD2. The germline CDR1 and CDR2 sequences are MNHEY and SVGEGT. The CDR3 spans 15 residues. After removal of 6 bases from V and 6 bases from J, the junction contained 8 bases not matched to a gene. CDR3 protein: CASSARPSGGDTQYF. CDR3 nucleotides: TGTGCCAGCAGCGCCCGCCCTAGCGGGGGGGATACGCAGTATTTT.

This clonotype has just one count. This CDR3 is CASSQGWDRGQETQYF. The CDR3 DNA reads TGCGCCAGCAGCCAAGGATGGGACAGGGGGCAGGAGACCCAGTACTTC. J is TRBJ2-5 and V is TRBV4-3; 12 bases agree with TRBD1. V shed 1 base, J shed 5 bases, and the junction held 5 bases outside the gene matches. This CDR3 spans 16 amino acids. Germline CDR1 is LGHNA and CDR2 is YSLEER.

This chain connects TRBV11-3 to TRBJ2-1; TRBD2 agrees at 10 bases. Germline V CDR1 and CDR2: SGHNT, YENEEA. CDR3 length equals 15 residues. With 6 bases clipped from V and 4 bases from J, the junction kept 6 bases outside the gene matches. CDR3 coding DNA: TGTGCCAGCAGTCCCGGGACTAGCGAATACAATGAGCAGTTCTTC. Its protein is CASSPGTSEYNEQFF.

The chain links TRBV6-2 or TRBV6-3 to TRBJ1-1; tentative D call: TRBD1 (6 bases). The CDR3 totals 16 residues. V shed 0 bases and J shed 1 base, with 12 bases lying between them. The V gene's germline CDR1 is MNHEY and CDR2 SVGEGT. The CDR3 DNA sequence: TGTGCCAGCAGTTACTCGACTGGGGGCGCGAACACTGAAGCTTTCTTT. It encodes CASSYSTGGANTEAFF.

This clonotype was seen just once. The genes are TRBV6-6 and TRBJ2-5; 8 nucleotides agree with TRBD2. With 0 bases clipped from V and 3 bases from J, the junction kept 9 bases outside the gene matches. The germline V gene has CDR1 MNHNY and CDR2 SVGAGI (reference sequence). The CDR3 spans 17 residues. In DNA, the CDR3 is TGTGCCAGCAGTTACTCGAGTGTCAGCGGGGGTGAAGAGACCCAGTACTTC. Protein: CASSYSSVSGGEETQYF.

This chain links TRBV7-2 with TRBJ2-1; a possible D gene is TRBD1 (6 bases). The ends were cut back, 2 bases at V and 15 bases at J, with 11 bases in the middle. The CDR3 extends over 11 amino acids. Germline lookup yields CDR1 SGHTA and CDR2 FQGNSA. The CDR3 DNA reads as TGTGCCAGCAGCTTATCGGGACATCGGTTCTTC. Translation: CASSLSGHRFF.

This clonotype was detected a few times. V usage is TRBV4-3 and J usage is TRBJ1-6; 7 positions match TRBD1. Per the germline V gene, CDR1 is LGHNA and CDR2 is YSLEER. The CDR3 runs to 16 residues. J gave up 10 bases and V 4 bases, and 13 bases lay outside the gene matches. Here the CDR3 DNA reads TGCGCCAGCAGCCGTCACAGGGGAGAACTTTCGTCACCCCTCCACTTT. The encoded protein is CASSRHRGELSSPLHF.

The V gene is TRBV7-2, the J gene TRBJ2-7; TRBD2 is a possible D gene (6 bases). Germline V gene sequence: CDR1 SGHTA, CDR2 FQGNSA. This CDR3 has 16 residues. Trimming removed 1 base at V and 0 bases at J, with 13 bases between. CDR3 coding DNA: TGTGCCAGCAGCTTAGGAGGCGGGGTGTACTCCTACGAGCAGTACTTC. This codes for CASSLGGGVYSYEQYF. Looking up the rest from reference TRBV7-2 and TRBJ2-7 gives the full variable domain: GAGVSQSPSNKVTEKGKDVELRCDPISGHTALYWYRQSLGQGLEFLIYFQGNSAPDKSGLPSDRFSAERTGGSVSTLTIQRTQQEDSAVYLCASSLGGGVYSYEQYFGPGTRLTVT.

This clonotype came up a few times. The chain employs TRBV7-9 and TRBJ1-1; a weak D match, TRBD1 (5 bases). V lost 5 bases and J 11 bases, leaving 21 bases between the germline ends. CDR3 size: 14 residues. The germline V gene has CDR1 SEHNR and CDR2 FQNEAQ (reference sequence). CDR3 in amino acids: CASSQTYTQEGAFF. CDR3 bases: TGTGCCAGCAGCCAAACTTATACACAGGAGGGGGCTTTCTTT.

This clonotype was seen a few times. This chain joins TRBV12-3 or TRBV12-4 and TRBJ1-2, with D possibly TRBD1 on 5 matching bases. There are 13 residues in the CDR3. Trimming left V 8 bases short and J 6 bases short, with 16 bases between. The CDR3 nucleotides are TGTGCCAGCGCCCTACAGGCGGGGAATGGCTACACCTTC. Translation gives CASALQAGNGYTF.

The J gene is TRBJ1-1, the V gene TRBV10-3; D not resolved. This CDR3 spans 13 amino acids. V dropped 9 bases and J dropped 8 bases, with 19 bases sitting between them. The V gene's germline CDR1 is ENHRY and CDR2 SYGVKD. Here the CDR3 DNA reads TGTGCCATTCAGACGGATCTGACGGCCGAAGCTTTCTTT. It specifies CAIQTDLTAEAFF.

The chain links TRBV18 to TRBJ2-3, with 8 positions matching TRBD1. The CDR3 is made up of 15 amino acids. Trimming cost V 3 bases and J 3 bases; bases outside gene matches: 5. CDR1 and CDR2 (germline): KGHSH, LQKENI. DNA of the CDR3: TGTGCCAGCTCACCGAACAGGGGGATGACAGATACGCAGTATTTT. Translating gives CASSPNRGMTDTQYF.

The chain combines TRBV20-1 with TRBJ1-2; D is unresolved. The CDR3 has 11 residues. Germline CDR1 reads DFQATT; CDR2 reads SNEGSKA (reference sequence). V was cut by 3 bases and J by 5 bases, with 7 bases left in between. Here the CDR3 reads CSARETYGYTF. The CDR3 nucleotides read TGCAGTGCTAGGGAGACATATGGCTACACCTTC.

The chain carries TRBV5-5 and TRBJ2-5, with D hard to call. In germline, CDR1 is SGHKS, CDR2 YYEKEE (reference sequence). V gave up 4 bases and J gave up 6 bases, with 16 bases separating them. The CDR3 length is 14 residues. The CDR3 is CASSLRRIGQTQYF. CDR3 bases: TGTGCCAGCAGCCTTAGGCGTATAGGGCAGACCCAGTACTTC.

The chain recombines TRBV6-5 with TRBJ1-3; the D is unclear. V was clipped by 0 bases and J by 1 base, with 7 bases between them. This CDR3 comprises 15 residues. CDR1 is MNHEY, CDR2 SVGAGI, per germline. CDR3 sequence (DNA): TGTGCCAGCAGTTACTCGGAGGGTTCTGGAAACACCATATATTTT. Translated: CASSYSEGSGNTIYF.

V usage is TRBV28 and J usage is TRBJ1-2, with D perhaps TRBD1 (6 bases). Germline V CDR1 and CDR2: MDHEN, SYDVKM. The CDR3 spans 11 residues. The V end lost 8 bases, the J end lost 7 bases, and 11 bases lay between the germline ends. CDR3 coding DNA: TGTGCCAGCGGAGACAGGTTTGGCTACACCTTC. As protein: CASGDRFGYTF.

This clonotype showed up just a few times. The chain carries TRBV4-1 and TRBJ2-1, with 7 positions matching TRBD2. The CDR3 extends over 17 amino acids. Trimming at V came to 3 bases and at J to 2 bases, leaving 10 bases not matched to a gene. Germline assignment: CDR1 MGHRA and CDR2 YSYEKL. CDR3: CASSQRDERGAYNEQFF. CDR3 nucleotide sequence: TGCGCCAGCAGCCAGCGGGACGAGCGGGGAGCCTACAATGAGCAGTTCTTC.

CDR3 sequence (DNA): TGTGCCAGCAGTTATAGGTTGGAACTAGCGCACCTCTCATACGAGCAGTACTTC. It is translated as CASSYRLELAHLSYEQYF. The chain recombines TRBV6-2 or TRBV6-3 with TRBJ2-7; 7 nucleotides match TRBD2. Germline trimming cut 3 bases from V and 4 bases from J; bases unmatched to any gene: 18. The V gene's germline CDR1 is MNHEY and CDR2 SVGEGT. This CDR3 spans 18 amino acids.

The V gene is TRBV6-1, the J gene TRBJ2-7; D is ambiguous. Germline V gene data show CDR1 as MNHNS and CDR2 as SASEGT. The CDR3 runs 14 residues. V dropped 6 bases and J dropped 3 bases, with 15 bases sitting between them. Here the CDR3 reads CASSLLGRYYEQYF. The CDR3 DNA sequence: TGTGCCAGCAGCCTGCTAGGGCGGTACTACGAGCAGTACTTC.

This clonotype was found once. V and J are TRBV2 and TRBJ2-1; the match to TRBD2 covers 14 bases. Germline V gene data show CDR1 as SNHLY and CDR2 as FYNNEI. After removal of 4 bases from V and 8 bases from J, the junction contained 16 bases not matched to a gene. The CDR3 covers 19 residues. CDR3: CASSGPRLAGGPVLHEQFF. In nucleotides, the CDR3 is TGTGCCAGCAGTGGACCGAGACTAGCGGGGGGGCCGGTTCTCCATGAGCAGTTCTTC.

The rearrangement links TRBV6-2 or TRBV6-3 to TRBJ2-1; 9 bases agree with TRBD1. The V segment lost 6 bases and the J segment 14 bases; nucleotides outside the gene matches: 20. Germline lookup yields CDR1 MNHEY and CDR2 SVGEGT. The CDR3 is made up of 16 amino acids. The CDR3 nucleotides read TGTGCCAGCAGGGACCAAAACGCGGGACAGGGCCTTACGAAGTTCTTC. This gives the protein CASRDQNAGQGLTKFF.

This rearrangement joins TRBV20-1 to TRBJ2-1; weak D call: TRBD2 (5 bases). Germline CDR1 reads DFQATT; CDR2 reads SNEGSKA (reference sequence). With 3 bases removed from V and 4 bases from J, the gap between germline ends came to 13 bases. This CDR3 is built from 14 residues. The CDR3 DNA reads as TGCAGTGCTAGTCCCGGGAACGGGTACAATGAGCAGTTCTTC. Translated, it gives CSASPGNGYNEQFF.

The chain combines TRBV20-1 with TRBJ1-2, with D unclear. Germline V lookup: CDR1 DFQATT, CDR2 SNEGSKA (reference sequence). This CDR3 spans 13 amino acids. The V gene lost 6 bases and the J gene lost 4 bases, with 15 bases spanning the gap. CDR3 in amino acids: CSAQATEIYGYTF. The CDR3 region has the DNA TGCAGTGCCCAAGCCACAGAGATCTATGGCTACACCTTC.

The chain joins TRBV29-1 to TRBJ2-1; maybe TRBD1 (6 bases). The CDR3 covers 15 residues. Trimming stripped 1 base from V and 0 bases from J, with 10 bases between. Germline V gene lookup returns CDR1 SQVTM and CDR2 ANQGSEA. This CDR3 reads CSVEGGLISYNEQFF. The CDR3 DNA reads as TGCAGCGTTGAAGGGGGGCTTATCTCCTACAATGAGCAGTTCTTC.